This T cell receptor (beta chain) was sequenced during a study of T cell responses to AZD1222 COVID-19 vaccine (dated by TCRdb to the early 2020s). In the study overall: TCR sequencing was performed for roughly 250 trial participants, of whom around 200 were given two doses of AZD1222 and some 25 were given two doses of MenACWY control vaccine. Enrollment into the trials was organized by age into subgroups of 18-55, 56-69 and 70-plus years, and those subgroups contained approximately 160, 26 and 62 TCR-sequenced participants, respectively.

Explained via the paper, the time point label denotes: about 28 days (+/-7) after the second vaccine dose. AZD1222 recipients given second doses at about 4 weeks or at about 12 weeks were pooled, since spike-specific TCR depth and breadth were not found to differ between the two schedules. Vaccinee samples were obtained from the UK trials COV001 and COV002, which included a single-blind randomized controlled phase 2/3 trial of AZD1222 (ChAdOx1 nCoV-19) in healthy adults. Trial participant PBMC samples were collected at day 0 and day 28 after the second dose for TCRbeta chain sequencing. The full study reports these points: Because no samples from the day 14 peak response were available, repertoires could be characterized only after the peak T cell response. In the small 56-69-year group, the increase in depth fell short of significance, most likely because of low power. Epitopes outside the regions mutated in the B.1.351 and B.1.1.7 variants were reportedly recognized by nearly half of the unique spike-specific TCRs. Conclusions about previously exposed vaccinees are limited because only five or six AZD1222 recipients were SARS-CoV-2 seropositive at baseline. A significant rise in spike-specific TCR breadth and depth was observed after two AZD1222 doses relative to day 0 and relative to MenACWY recipients. Participants were mostly white British and included more females than males, and it was suggested by the authors that clonal diversity may have been underestimated. The vaccine-associated CD4 TCRs covered the entire spike protein, and the dominant responses fell in regions 160-218 and 743-854.

The CDR3 regions of human TCRbeta chains were analyzed by immunosequencing. Per the source publication's procedure: TCRs in the repertoires were matched against a reference library of SARS-CoV-2-specific TCRs that had been generated with the MIRA antigen-specificity platform. Breadth was defined as the fraction of unique TCRs that were SARS-CoV-2-associated, and depth was defined as the fraction of total T cells that were SARS-CoV-2-associated. Each spike-specific TCR was assigned to its reactive spike region and to a CD4 or CD8 class using the MIRA data. Log10-transformed breadth and depth values were compared by one-way ANOVA with Sidak's multiple comparisons tests. TCRdb obtained this table from immuneACCESS and retained in-frame rearrangements with V and J assigned. These tables miss some clones; where compared with another copy, unresolved V genes account for less than half of the shortfall, and the remainder is unexplained. V and J calls and clone size are given by that table; D and trimming were obtained from the DNA. Counted in this sample were under 110,000 clones; 80% to 95% of them appeared once. 6.5% to 10% of the sample is held by the ten biggest clonotypes.

V gives up 6 bases and J gives up 0 bases, and the segment between their germline ends measures 11 bases. Reading the germline V gene gives CDR1 MNHEY and CDR2 SVGAGI. Counted from cysteine to phenylalanine, this CDR3 has 14 amino acids. CDR3 DNA is the only sequence kept; it has 42 bases, read in frame from the first base. In regard to this clone: The antigen it recognizes is unknown. The record has no base qualities; no much larger clone is one base away.

The sequencing here drew on peripheral blood, taken 28 days after the second AZD1222 dose. The rearranged segments are TRBV6-5 and TRBJ1-1; a weak D assignment points to TRBD1 (5 bases agree). This clonotype originated in an adult who received the AZD1222 COVID-19 vaccine. The CDR3 loop reads CASRQDLLNTEAFF. The nucleotides are TGTGCCAGCAGACAGGATCTTTTGAACACTGAAGCTTTCTTT.